The 20 T cell receptor beta chains below all came from one sample that was sequenced in a study of T cell responses to AZD1222 COVID-19 vaccine. Clones were read by immunoSEQ multiplex PCR, and TCRdb kept only the in-frame ones, dropping some. The top ten clones hold approximately 1.5% of a sample with about 190,000 clones, 92% of them seen once. This material consisted of peripheral blood, taken on day 0 of AZD1222 vaccination. Receptor source: an adult in good health.

This rearrangement joins TRBV10-3 to TRBJ2-7, with a weak D call TRBD1 (6 bases). From germline, CDR1 is ENHRY and CDR2 SYGVKD. Trimming pared 2 bases from V and 4 bases from J, leaving 9 bases between. The CDR3 has 13 residues. The CDR3 reads CAISEPGTYEQYF. The CDR3 DNA reads as TGTGCCATCAGTGAGCCAGGGACATACGAGCAGTACTTC.

The chain links TRBV4-3 to TRBJ2-1, with 9 positions matching TRBD1. The germline V gene has CDR1 LGHNA and CDR2 YSLEER. CDR3 size: 17 residues. V was clipped by 4 bases and J by 3 bases; unmatched bases: 10. The CDR3 sequence: CASSPDRGKRGYNEQFF. For the CDR3, the DNA is TGCGCCAGCAGCCCCGACAGGGGGAAGAGGGGCTACAATGAGCAGTTCTTC.

The chain is built from TRBV19 and TRBJ1-1, with 7 bases lining up with TRBD1. This CDR3 region has 15 residues. The V and J ends lost 2 bases and 5 bases, in that order; junction bases with no gene match: 8. Looked up from germline, CDR1 is LNHDA and CDR2 is SQIVND (reference sequence). The CDR3 sequence: CASSIYLRGGTEAFF. In nucleotides, the CDR3 is TGTGCCAGTAGTATATATCTCAGGGGGGGGACTGAAGCTTTCTTT.

This chain links TRBV3-1 (or the pseudogene TRBV3-2) with TRBJ2-3; 7 nucleotides agree with TRBD1. This CDR3 comprises 16 residues. Per germline, CDR1 LGHDT and CDR2 YNNKEL (reference sequence). J lost 1 base, V lost 0 bases, and 4 bases had no gene match. The CDR3 nucleotides read TGTGCCAGCAGCCAAGACCAGGGGGTCGGCACAGATACGCAGTATTTT. Its protein product is CASSQDQGVGTDTQYF.

This sequence joins TRBV5-1 and TRBJ1-2; 8 bases match TRBD1. There are 14 residues in the CDR3. Looked up from germline, CDR1 is SGHRS and CDR2 is YFSETQ. V was pared by 2 bases and J by 6 bases, with 6 bases of the junction left unmatched. CDR3 bases: TGCGCCAGCAGCTTAGGACAGGGCTTTGATGGCTACACCTTC. This codes for CASSLGQGFDGYTF.

The chain combines TRBV19 with TRBJ1-6; unclear D gene. V was trimmed by 2 bases and J by 9 bases, leaving 17 bases between them. The CDR3 loop spans 16 amino acids. Germline V gene data show CDR1 as LNHDA and CDR2 as SQIVND (reference sequence). The CDR3 DNA reads TGTGCCAGTAGTATATCACCCCGGGCGCCCATTTCACCCCTCCACTTT. It is translated as CASSISPRAPISPLHF. Using reference TRBV19 and TRBJ1-6 for the parts outside the CDR3, the full variable domain is DGGITQSPKYLFRKEGQNVTLSCEQNLNHDAMYWYRQDPGQGLRLIYYSQIVNDFQKGDIAEGYSVSREKKESFPLTVTSAQKNPTAFYLCASSISPRAPISPLHFGNGTRLTVT.

This clone was seen once. V gene TRBV19 combines with J gene TRBJ2-7, with TRBD2 matching 8 bases. Trimming took 1 base from V and 4 from J; bases not matched to a gene: 6. Per germline, CDR1 LNHDA and CDR2 SQIVND (reference sequence). The length of the CDR3 is 15 residues. Here the CDR3 DNA reads TGTGCCAGTAGTATAGTAAGCGGGGGAATTTACGAGCAGTACTTC. The encoded protein is CASSIVSGGIYEQYF.

This clone has a single count. This chain connects TRBV11-3 to TRBJ2-7; D is ambiguous. V was cut by 3 bases and J by 0 bases, with 6 bases left in between. The length of the CDR3 is 13 residues. CDR1 is SGHNT and CDR2 is YENEEA in the germline V gene. The DNA for the CDR3 is TGTGCCAGCAGCTTCGGCAGCTCCTACGAGCAGTACTTC. Translating gives CASSFGSSYEQYF.

The chain employs TRBV7-8 and TRBJ2-5, with D maybe TRBD1 (6 bases). The CDR3 loop spans 14 amino acids. The V end lost 4 bases, the J end lost 5 bases, and 14 bases lay between the germline ends. Looked up from germline, CDR1 is SGHVS and CDR2 is FQNEAQ. In DNA, the CDR3 is TGTGCCAGCAGCTCCAGGGGAAGGTTGGAGACCCAGTACTTC. As protein: CASSSRGRLETQYF.

The V and J genes are TRBV18 and TRBJ1-1, with 8 bases aligning to TRBD1. The CDR3 contains 18 residues. The V gene's germline CDR1 is KGHSH and CDR2 LQKENI. The V and J ends lost 3 bases and 4 bases, in that order; junction bases with no gene match: 16. This CDR3 reads CASSPSAGTGDRSTEAFF. CDR3 DNA sequence: TGTGCCAGCTCACCCAGCGCCGGGACAGGAGACAGGAGCACTGAAGCTTTCTTT. Complete variable domain (other parts from reference TRBV18 and TRBJ1-1): NAGVMQNPRHLVRRRGQEARLRCSPMKGHSHVYWYRQLPEEGLKFMVYLQKENIIDESGMPKERFSAEFPKEGPSILRIQQVVRGDSAAYFCASSPSAGTGDRSTEAFFGQGTRLTVV.

The V gene is TRBV19, the J gene TRBJ1-1, with D possibly matching TRBD1 (5 bases). This CDR3 comprises 15 residues. V shed 7 bases and J shed 0 bases, with 15 bases lying between them. Germline values: CDR1 LNHDA, CDR2 SQIVND (reference sequence). The CDR3 spells CASTPPGLMNTEAFF. DNA of the CDR3: TGTGCCAGTACTCCGCCGGGACTGATGAACACTGAAGCTTTCTTT.

V gene TRBV6-5 combines with J gene TRBJ1-5, with 8 bases fitting TRBD1. Germline V gene sequence: CDR1 MNHEY, CDR2 SVGAGI. This CDR3 comprises 15 residues. The trim removed 7 bases at V and 8 bases at J, leaving 13 bases unmatched. DNA for the CDR3: TGTGCCAGCATTACAGGGGGATTAATAAGGGAGCCCCAGCATTTT. This codes for CASITGGLIREPQHF.

The rearrangement links TRBV7-2 to TRBJ2-5, with a tentative D call TRBD2 (7 bases). Trimming pared 0 bases from V and 2 bases from J, leaving 10 bases between. Germline lookup yields CDR1 SGHTA and CDR2 FQGNSA. The CDR3 runs 15 residues. CDR3 amino acids: CASSLAGGGQETQYF. In DNA, the CDR3 is TGTGCCAGCAGCTTAGCAGGGGGAGGGCAAGAGACCCAGTACTTC.

The rearrangement uses TRBV19 and TRBJ2-3, with TRBD2 identical over 11 bases. Looked up from germline, CDR1 is LNHDA and CDR2 is SQIVND (reference sequence). After removal of 3 bases from V and 3 bases from J, the junction contained 11 bases not matched to a gene. The CDR3 sequence is 18 residues long. The CDR3 region has the DNA TGTGCCAGTAGTATTGACTGGGGGACTAGCGGTATGACAGATACGCAGTATTTT. Translation: CASSIDWGTSGMTDTQYF.

The rearrangement links TRBV21-1 to TRBJ1-2; the table's D gene call, TRBD1, was not cross checked with the DNA. TRBV21-1 is given as a pseudogene. This CDR3 comprises 16 residues. The CDR3 sequence: CASSSPGGQGVIGYTF. The CDR3 DNA reads TGTGCCAGCAGCTCCCCCGGGGGACAGGGAGTTATTGGGTACACCTTC.

V is TRBV7-8 and J is TRBJ2-5; 12 bases align to TRBD2. The V and J ends lost 3 bases and 3 bases, in that order; junction bases with no gene match: 8. Germline CDR1 and CDR2: SGHVS and FQNEAQ. This CDR3 spans 17 amino acids. Written as DNA, the CDR3 is TGTGCCAGCAGCTTCCCCGGACTAGCGGGGTCGAAAGAGACCCAGTACTTC. It encodes CASSFPGLAGSKETQYF.

The CDR3 loop reads CASSQVTGQGETQYF. As DNA, the CDR3 is TGTGCCAGCAGCCAGGTTACAGGCCAAGGAGAGACCCAGTACTTC. This chain joins TRBV7-2 and TRBJ2-5; a weak D match, TRBD1 (5 bases). V lost 5 bases to trimming and J lost 4 bases, with 17 bases between them. Germline-derived CDR1 and CDR2 are SGHTA and FQGNSA. The CDR3 sequence is 15 residues long.

The chain couples TRBV30 to TRBJ1-4, with D uncertain. Germline V CDR1 and CDR2: GTSNPN, SVGIG (reference sequence). Trimming shortened V by 1 base and J by 5 bases, and 14 bases separated the two germline ends. The CDR3 length is 15 residues. Written as DNA, the CDR3 is TGTGCCTGGAGTGGGGAAGCTACGGGGAATGAAAAACTGTTTTTT. This encodes CAWSGEATGNEKLFF.

The rearrangement links TRBV19 to TRBJ1-2; D may be TRBD1 (6 bases). CDR3 size: 17 residues. V dropped 5 bases and J dropped 2 bases, with 21 bases sitting between them. CDR1 is LNHDA, CDR2 SQIVND, per germline (reference sequence). The CDR3 coding sequence is TGTGCCAGTAGTTCACCAACCGGACAGCATACGAACTATGGCTACACCTTC. Amino acids: CASSSPTGQHTNYGYTF. Full variable domain (remainder filled in from reference TRBV19 and TRBJ1-2): DGGITQSPKYLFRKEGQNVTLSCEQNLNHDAMYWYRQDPGQGLRLIYYSQIVNDFQKGDIAEGYSVSREKKESFPLTVTSAQKNPTAFYLCASSSPTGQHTNYGYTFGSGTRLTVV.

V usage is TRBV7-8 and J usage is TRBJ1-1; tentatively, D is TRBD1 (5 bases). The CDR3 is made up of 13 amino acids. The germline CDR1 and CDR2 sequences are SGHVS and FQNEAQ. The ends were cut back, 6 bases at V and 1 base at J, with 9 bases in the middle. The CDR3 sequence: CASRAGSNTEAFF. The CDR3 nucleotides read TGTGCCAGCAGGGCAGGGTCGAACACTGAAGCTTTCTTT.